This entry lists 11 T cell receptor beta chains sequenced from one sample in a study of shared clonotypes between healthy human individuals (dated by TCRdb to about 2020). CD8 naive samples were CD45RO-negative cells positively selected for CCR7, giving a CD45RA+CCR7+ population that excluded TemRA cells. The receptor library was made with the immunoSEQ multiplex PCR assay. TCRdb stores this immuneACCESS table with in-frame sequences only. Part of the clones is absent; in the studies checked, under half of the shortfall reflects unresolved V genes, and no reason is known for the rest. The sample table holds about 610,000 clones, of which 95% to 97% were seen once. Clones ranked in the top ten supply less than 0.12% of the sample. Sequencing was performed on naive CD8+ T cells sorted from blood. The cell subset or site label here, explained by the study, means: CD45RA+CCR7+. Receptors originate from a woman in her twenties or thirties in good health.

The genes are TRBV10-1 and TRBJ2-3; TRBD2 matches at 7 bases. The junction had 21 bases not matched to a gene; V was cut back by 8 bases and J by 4 bases. Germline V lookup: CDR1 WNHNN, CDR2 SYGVQD (reference sequence). CDR3 length: 18 amino acids. The CDR3 loop is CASWTPSGREARADTQYF. Written as DNA, the CDR3 is TGCGCCAGCTGGACCCCCTCGGGCCGGGAGGCCCGGGCAGATACGCAGTATTTT.

The chain carries TRBV6-5 and TRBJ1-5; no clear D. This CDR3 has 14 amino acids. In germline, CDR1 is MNHEY, CDR2 SVGAGI. V lost 6 bases to trimming and J lost 2 bases, with 11 bases between them. The CDR3 loop reads CASRIGEGNQPQHF. The CDR3 DNA is TGTGCCAGCAGAATCGGGGAGGGCAATCAGCCCCAGCATTTT.

The V gene is TRBV6-1, the J gene TRBJ2-2; D possibly corresponds to TRBD1 (6 bases). Trimming took 4 bases from V and 1 from J, leaving 19 bases between them. Germline V lookup: CDR1 MNHNS, CDR2 SASEGT. The CDR3 runs to 18 residues. The CDR3 DNA follows: TGTGCCAGCAGTGTACAGGGACCCATAGATTTGAACACCGGGGAGCTGTTTTTT. It translates to CASSVQGPIDLNTGELFF.

V is TRBV13 and J is TRBJ1-3; D unresolved. V lost 0 bases and J 0 bases, leaving 12 bases between the germline ends. The CDR3 is 17 residues long. Looked up from germline, CDR1 is PRHDT and CDR2 is FYEKMQ (reference sequence). The CDR3 is CASSLGGAQSSGNTIYF. DNA of the CDR3: TGTGCCAGCAGCTTAGGGGGAGCTCAGAGCTCTGGAAACACCATATATTTT.

V and J are TRBV28 and TRBJ2-3; 11 nucleotides align to TRBD2. V trimming: 5 bases; J trimming: 0 bases; junction bases outside the gene matches: 13. The CDR3 covers 19 residues. Germline CDR1 MDHEN, CDR2 SYDVKM. The CDR3 nucleotides read TGTGCCAGCAGTCGACTAGCGGGATACATTTTATTTAGCACAGATACGCAGTATTTT. Residues: CASSRLAGYILFSTDTQYF.

The chain couples TRBV30 to TRBJ1-5; possibly TRBD1 for D (5 bases). V lost 2 bases and J 7 bases, leaving 9 bases between the germline ends. From germline, CDR1 is GTSNPN and CDR2 SVGIG (reference sequence). This CDR3 has 12 residues. The CDR3 bases are TGTGCCTGGAGTTTAGGGGAACAGCCCCAGCATTTT. It translates to CAWSLGEQPQHF.

The CDR3 DNA follows: TGTGCCGGATACAGGGCGGTTTGGGAGCAGTACTTC. Translating it yields CAGYRAVWEQYF. This rearrangement joins TRBV28 to TRBJ2-7, with D tentatively TRBD1 (6 bases). V was trimmed by 11 bases and J by 7 bases, leaving 18 bases between them. This CDR3 has 12 amino acids. Germline V gene sequence: CDR1 MDHEN, CDR2 SYDVKM.

The V and J genes are TRBV10-3 and TRBJ2-7; no clear D gene. The CDR3 has 12 amino acids. Trimming removed 0 bases from V and 5 bases from J, with 5 bases in between. CDR1 and CDR2 (germline): ENHRY, SYGVKD. CDR3 DNA sequence: TGTGCCATCAGTGAGTCTGCCCACGAGCAGTACTTC. It translates to CAISESAHEQYF.

The V gene is TRBV19, the J gene TRBJ2-7, with D tentatively TRBD1 or TRBD2 (5 bases each). From germline, CDR1 is LNHDA and CDR2 SQIVND (reference sequence). Trimming removed 3 bases at V and 0 bases at J, with 12 bases between. This CDR3 region has 15 residues. The CDR3: CASSMEIGASYEQYF. CDR3 DNA: TGTGCCAGTAGTATGGAAATCGGGGCCTCCTACGAGCAGTACTTC.

This chain connects TRBV6-1 to TRBJ1-1; no clear D. The germline V and J ends were trimmed by 2 bases and 3 bases, with 10 bases remaining between them. The germline V gene has CDR1 MNHNS and CDR2 SASEGT. The CDR3 has 14 amino acids. The CDR3 is CASSELGLHTEAFF. The CDR3 coding sequence is TGTGCCAGCAGTGAACTGGGGTTGCACACTGAAGCTTTCTTT.

The J gene is TRBJ1-1, the V gene TRBV9; TRBD1 might be the D (5 bases). Trimming left V 0 bases short and J 5 bases short, with 11 bases between. This CDR3 has 14 amino acids. Germline values: CDR1 SGDLS, CDR2 YYNGEE. The CDR3 here is CASSVGQRTTEAFF. CDR3 sequence (DNA): TGTGCCAGCAGCGTAGGACAGCGAACAACTGAAGCTTTCTTT.